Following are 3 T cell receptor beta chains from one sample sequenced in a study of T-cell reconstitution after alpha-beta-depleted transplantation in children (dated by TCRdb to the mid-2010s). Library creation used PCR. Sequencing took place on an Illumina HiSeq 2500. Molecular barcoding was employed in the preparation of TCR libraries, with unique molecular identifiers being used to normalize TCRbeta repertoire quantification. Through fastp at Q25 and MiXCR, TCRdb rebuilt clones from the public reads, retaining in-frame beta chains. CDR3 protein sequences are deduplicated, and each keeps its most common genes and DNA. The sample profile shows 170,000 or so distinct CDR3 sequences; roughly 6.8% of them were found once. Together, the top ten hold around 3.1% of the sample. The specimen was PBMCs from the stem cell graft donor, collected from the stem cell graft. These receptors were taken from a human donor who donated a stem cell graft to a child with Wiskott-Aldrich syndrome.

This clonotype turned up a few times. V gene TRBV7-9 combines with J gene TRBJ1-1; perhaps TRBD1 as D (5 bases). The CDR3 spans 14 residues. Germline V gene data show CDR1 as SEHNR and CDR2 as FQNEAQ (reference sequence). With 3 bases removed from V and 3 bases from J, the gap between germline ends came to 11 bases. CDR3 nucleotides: TGTGCCAGCAGCTTCGAGGGGCCGTACACTGAAGCTTTCTTT. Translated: CASSFEGPYTEAFF. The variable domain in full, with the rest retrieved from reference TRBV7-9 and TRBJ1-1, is DTGVSQNPRHKITKRGQNVTFRCDPISEHNRLYWYRQTLGQGPEFLTYFQNEAQLEKSRLLSDRFSAERPKGSFSTLEIQRTEQGDSAMYLCASSFEGPYTEAFFGQGTRLTVV.

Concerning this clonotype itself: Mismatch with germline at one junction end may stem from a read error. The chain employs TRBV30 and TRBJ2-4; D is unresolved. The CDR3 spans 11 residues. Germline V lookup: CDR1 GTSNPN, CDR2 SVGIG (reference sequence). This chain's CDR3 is CAWRAINIQYF. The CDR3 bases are TGTGCCTGGAGGGCCATAAACATTCAGTACTTC.

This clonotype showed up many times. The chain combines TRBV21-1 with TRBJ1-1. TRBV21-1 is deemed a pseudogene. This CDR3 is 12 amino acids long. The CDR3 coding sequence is TGTGCCAGCACCCTAAGGGTTACTGAAGCTTTCTTT. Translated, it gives CASTLRVTEAFF.